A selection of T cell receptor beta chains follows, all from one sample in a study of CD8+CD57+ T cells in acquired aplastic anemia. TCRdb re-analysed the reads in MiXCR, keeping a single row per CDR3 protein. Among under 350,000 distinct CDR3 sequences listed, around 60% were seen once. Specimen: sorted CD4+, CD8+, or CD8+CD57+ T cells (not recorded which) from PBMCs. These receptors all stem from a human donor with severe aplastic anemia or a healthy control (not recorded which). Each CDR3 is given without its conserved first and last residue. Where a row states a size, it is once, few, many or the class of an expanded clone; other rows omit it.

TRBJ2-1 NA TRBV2 ASTPLTGAQWGEQL
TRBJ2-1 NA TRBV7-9 ASSLNQGPYNEQF
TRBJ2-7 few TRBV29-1 SVAWGVGGSEQY
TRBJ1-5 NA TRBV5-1 ASSYGGLNSNQPQH
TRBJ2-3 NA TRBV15 ATSRLAGFRDTQY
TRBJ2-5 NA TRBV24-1 ATSDLVPEREGQETQY
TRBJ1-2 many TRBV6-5 ASSYGAYSRAGTGYT
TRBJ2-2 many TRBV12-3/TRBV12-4 ASSTGLGLGVTGELF
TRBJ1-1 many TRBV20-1 SARDPSGANTEAF
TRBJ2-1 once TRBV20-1 SARVSGAEWHEQF
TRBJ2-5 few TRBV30 AWGDGSHLSETQY
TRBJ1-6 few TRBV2 ASRTDHSPLH
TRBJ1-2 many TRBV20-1 SARVGQGAGGYT
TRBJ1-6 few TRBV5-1 ASSTGQGNSPLH
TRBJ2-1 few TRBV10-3 AISAGQGSGREQF
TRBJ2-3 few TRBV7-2 ASSLTGGGTDTQY
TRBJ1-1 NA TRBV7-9 GSGPGGTEAF
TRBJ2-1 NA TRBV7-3 ASSLGPGLDSSGEQF
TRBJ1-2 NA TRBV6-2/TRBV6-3 ASSDDRGLVYGYT
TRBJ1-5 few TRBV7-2 ASSLGRAQPQH
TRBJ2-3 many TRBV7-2 ASRRDRRTDTQY
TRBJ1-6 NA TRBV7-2 ASSTPRDRARSPLH
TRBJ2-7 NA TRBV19 ASSKTATQTYEQY
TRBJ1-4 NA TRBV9 ASSVGSGEKLF
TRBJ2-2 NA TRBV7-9 ASSLLGQGLGELF
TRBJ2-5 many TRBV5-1 ASSLPTTWEGTYQETQY
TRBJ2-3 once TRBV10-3 AISPGLTDTQY
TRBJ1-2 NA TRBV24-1 ATSDFSSNYGYT
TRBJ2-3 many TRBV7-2 ASSLGWGTDTQY
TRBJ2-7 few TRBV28 AGSGGAQNEQY
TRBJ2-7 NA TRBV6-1 ASSTGGTGGYEQY
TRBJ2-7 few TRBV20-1 SASQGSYEQY
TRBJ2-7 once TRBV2 ASSKGLAGEREQY
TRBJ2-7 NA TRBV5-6 ASSQGGGGSYEQY
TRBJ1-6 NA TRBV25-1 ASSTLTQGNSPLH
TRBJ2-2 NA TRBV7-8 ASSSPGRKNAGELF
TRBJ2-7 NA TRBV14 ASSQEYQSPYEQY
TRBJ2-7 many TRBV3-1 ASSQDREAYEQY
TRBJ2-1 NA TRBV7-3 ASSLSLAFGSEYNEQF